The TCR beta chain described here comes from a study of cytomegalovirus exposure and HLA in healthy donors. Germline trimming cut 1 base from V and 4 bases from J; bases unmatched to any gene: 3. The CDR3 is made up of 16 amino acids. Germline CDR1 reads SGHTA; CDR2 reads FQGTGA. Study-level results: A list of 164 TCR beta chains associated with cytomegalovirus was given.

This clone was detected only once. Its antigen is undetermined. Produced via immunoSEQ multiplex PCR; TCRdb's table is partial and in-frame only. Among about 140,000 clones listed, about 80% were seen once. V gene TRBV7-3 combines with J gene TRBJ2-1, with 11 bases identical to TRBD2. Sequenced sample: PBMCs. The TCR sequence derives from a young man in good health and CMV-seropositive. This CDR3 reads CASSLIAGGSYNEQFF. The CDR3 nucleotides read TGTGCCAGCAGCTTAATAGCGGGAGGGTCATACAATGAGCAGTTCTTC. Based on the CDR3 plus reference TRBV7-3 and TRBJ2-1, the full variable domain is GAGVSQTPSNKVTEKGKYVELRCDPISGHTALYWYRQSLGQGPEFLIYFQGTGAADDSGLPNDRFFAVRPEGSVSTLKIQRTERGDSAVYLCASSLIAGGSYNEQFFGPGTRLTVL.